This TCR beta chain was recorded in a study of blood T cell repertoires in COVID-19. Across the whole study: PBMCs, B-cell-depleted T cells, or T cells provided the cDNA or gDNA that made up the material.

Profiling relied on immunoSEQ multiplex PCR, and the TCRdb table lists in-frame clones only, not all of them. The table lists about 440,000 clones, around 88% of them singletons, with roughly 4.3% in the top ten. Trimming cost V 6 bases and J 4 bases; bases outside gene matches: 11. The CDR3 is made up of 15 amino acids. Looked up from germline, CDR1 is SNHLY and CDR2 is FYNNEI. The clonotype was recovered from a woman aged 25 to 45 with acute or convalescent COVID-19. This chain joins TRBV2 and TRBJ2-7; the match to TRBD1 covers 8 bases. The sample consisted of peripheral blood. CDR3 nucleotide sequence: TGTGCCAGCAGGACACCCCGGGACAGGAGGTACGAGCAGTACTTC. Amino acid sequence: CASRTPRDRRYEQYF.